This T cell receptor beta chain was profiled in a study of blood T cell repertoires in COVID-19. About the study: Specimens from acute and convalescent COVID-19 originated in the United States, Italy and Spain. T cells, B-cell-depleted T cells, or PBMCs supplied cDNA or gDNA.

Germline V CDR1 and CDR2: LNHNV, YYDKDF (reference sequence). V lost 4 bases, J lost 1 base, and 1 base stayed unmatched. The CDR3 has 15 residues. Per the study methods: Reference gene primer amplification yielded estimated nucleated cell counts. Generated by immunoSEQ multiplex PCR, the TCRdb table keeps only in-frame clones and is missing some. V, J and clone size derive from that table, while D and trimming were established from the DNA sequence. The sample lists some 76,000 clones, more than 75% occurring once. This clonotype was sampled from a woman younger than 30 with acute or convalescent COVID-19. The rearrangement links TRBV15 to TRBJ2-6, with 7 bases lining up with TRBD1. The sequenced material came from peripheral blood. The CDR3 nucleotides read TGTGCCACCAGCACAGGGGGTTCTGGGGCCAACGTCCTGACTTTC. It yields the protein CATSTGGSGANVLTF.